The 15 T cell receptor beta chains given below trace back to one sample, sequenced in a study of shared clonotypes between healthy human individuals. Assay used: immunoSEQ multiplex PCR; TCRdb lists only in-frame clones, some missing. The table lists fewer than 2.5 million clones, over 85% of them singletons. Sequencing was done on a sample of naive CD4+ T cells from PBMCs. Sample subset: CD45RA+ positively selected. These receptors originate from a man aged 18 to 29 in good health. Some clones in this sample may be carry-over from other donors' samples.

The rearrangement links TRBV27 to TRBJ1-3, with D uncertain. The germline V gene encodes CDR1 MNHEY and CDR2 SMNVEV (reference sequence). Trimming removed 3 bases from V and 8 bases from J, with 11 bases in between. This CDR3 is 13 amino acids long. The CDR3 is CASSFWIGDTIYF. Written as DNA, the CDR3 is TGTGCCAGCAGTTTTTGGATCGGAGACACCATATATTTT.

This chain connects TRBV27 to TRBJ1-2; D remains ambiguous. Germline values: CDR1 MNHEY, CDR2 SMNVEV (reference sequence). The ends were cut back, 5 bases at V and 4 bases at J, with 8 bases in the middle. This CDR3 comprises 12 residues. The CDR3 bases are TGTGCCAGCAGTCGAAAAGGCTATGGCTACACCTTC. Protein product: CASSRKGYGYTF.

The chain recombines TRBV10-3 with TRBJ1-2, with D perhaps TRBD1 (5 bases). Trimming shortened V by 6 bases and J by 4 bases, and 12 bases separated the two germline ends. This CDR3 has 13 residues. From germline, CDR1 is ENHRY and CDR2 SYGVKD. In DNA form, the CDR3 reads TGTGCCATCAGGGACAAAATAGTCTATGGCTACACCTTC. Amino acids: CAIRDKIVYGYTF.

V and J are TRBV28 and TRBJ1-1, with TRBD1 matching over 8 bases. The CDR3 consists of 14 residues. V lost 5 bases to trimming and J lost 3 bases; unmatched junction nucleotides: 5. Germline CDR1 MDHEN, CDR2 SYDVKM. The CDR3 sequence: CASSGQGAYTEAFF. CDR3 sequence (DNA): TGTGCCAGCAGTGGACAGGGAGCCTACACTGAAGCTTTCTTT. The full variable domain, its missing parts supplied by reference TRBV28 and TRBJ1-1, is DVKVTQSSRYLVKRTGEKVFLECVQDMDHENMFWYRQDPGLGLRLIYFSYDVKMKEKGDIPEGYSVSREKKERFSLILESASTNQTSMYLCASSGQGAYTEAFFGQGTRLTVV.

V gene TRBV4-3 combines with J gene TRBJ1-2; D is perhaps TRBD1 (6 bases). CDR1 and CDR2 (germline): LGHNA, YSLEER. The CDR3 is made up of 15 amino acids. The V end lost 7 bases, the J end lost 2 bases, and 17 bases lay between the germline ends. CDR3 DNA: TGCGCCAGCACCGTCGCGGGCAGGGGAAACTATGGCTACACCTTC. Its protein is CASTVAGRGNYGYTF.

V usage is TRBV6-1 and J usage is TRBJ2-3; 11 bases align to TRBD2. The CDR3 is 14 residues long. J lost 2 bases, V lost 11 bases, and 6 bases had no gene match. The germline V gene has CDR1 MNHNS and CDR2 SASEGT. The chain's CDR3 is CAGSLAGDTDTQYF. For the CDR3, the DNA is TGTGCCGGCTCACTAGCGGGGGACACAGATACGCAGTATTTT.

This clone was detected only once. This chain connects TRBV19 to TRBJ2-7; 7 bases align to TRBD2. J was trimmed by 0 bases and V by 5 bases; bases with no gene match: 7. The CDR3 extends over 15 amino acids. Germline-derived CDR1 and CDR2 are LNHDA and SQIVND (reference sequence). The chain's CDR3 is CASSSFGGSSYEQYF. CDR3 DNA: TGTGCCAGTAGTTCGTTTGGCGGGAGCTCCTACGAGCAGTACTTC.

This clone was seen only once. The genes are TRBV29-1 and TRBJ1-4; D is unresolved. V was clipped by 0 bases and J by 1 base, with 6 bases between them. In germline, CDR1 is SQVTM, CDR2 ANQGSEA. The CDR3 runs 14 residues. CDR3 in DNA: TGCAGCGTTGAAGACACGGGAACTAATGAAAAACTGTTTTTT. Translation: CSVEDTGTNEKLFF.

The rearrangement joins TRBV2 to TRBJ2-7; 11 nucleotides line up with TRBD1. The CDR3 has 13 residues. From germline, CDR1 is SNHLY and CDR2 FYNNEI. V shed 9 bases and J 9 bases; nucleotides not matched to a gene: 10. CDR3 in DNA: TGTGCCAGTCACGGGACAGGGGGTCTCGGGCAGTACTTC. This gives the protein CASHGTGGLGQYF.

This clone was recorded once. J is TRBJ2-1 and V is TRBV2; D not certain. CDR3 length equals 10 residues. The germline V and J ends were trimmed by 4 bases and 10 bases, with 5 bases remaining between them. Germline loops: CDR1 SNHLY, CDR2 FYNNEI. This CDR3 is CASSVTEQFF. The CDR3 DNA reads as TGTGCCAGCAGTGTGACAGAGCAGTTCTTC.

The genes are TRBV6-6 and TRBJ1-5, with a tentative D call TRBD1 (6 bases). Germline V CDR1 and CDR2: MNHNY, SVGAGI (reference sequence). The CDR3 contains 16 residues. With 1 base removed from V and 5 bases from J, the gap between germline ends came to 15 bases. The CDR3 nucleotides read TGTGCCAGCAGTTACTTCATGGACAGAGACGATCAGCCCCAGCATTTT. Amino acid sequence: CASSYFMDRDDQPQHF.

This chain connects TRBV28 to TRBJ1-3; D is ambiguous. V was trimmed by 5 bases and J by 7 bases, leaving 18 bases between them. Germline assignment: CDR1 MDHEN and CDR2 SYDVKM. The CDR3 has 15 amino acids. CDR3 in amino acids: CASSPYGVLDNTIYF. CDR3 coding DNA: TGTGCCAGCAGTCCCTATGGGGTTTTGGACAACACCATATATTTT.

V is TRBV4-1 and J is TRBJ1-1, with unresolved D. Germline V gene lookup returns CDR1 MGHRA and CDR2 YSYEKL. The CDR3 covers 19 residues. Trimming left V 2 bases short and J 3 bases short, with 25 bases between. Here the CDR3 DNA reads TGCGCCAGCAGCCAACCACTTGCCGGGTCGGGCCGGCGGGACACTGAAGCTTTCTTT. This sequence encodes CASSQPLAGSGRRDTEAFF.

The chain uses TRBV6-1 and TRBJ1-3, with TRBD1 as a possible D gene (6 bases). Germline V gives CDR1 MNHNS, CDR2 SASEGT. The CDR3 consists of 15 residues. Trimming left V 6 bases short and J 0 bases short, with 12 bases between. The CDR3 DNA reads TGTGCCAGCAGCAGACAGGTCGGCTCTGGAAACACCATATATTTT. This gives the protein CASSRQVGSGNTIYF.

This sequence joins TRBV19 and TRBJ1-2; 8 bases agree with TRBD1. V lost 7 bases and J lost 4; bases outside the gene matches: 5. Germline loops: CDR1 LNHDA, CDR2 SQIVND (reference sequence). CDR3 length: 13 residues. The CDR3 reads CASIRTGGYGYTF. Here the CDR3 DNA reads TGTGCCAGTATAAGAACAGGGGGCTATGGCTACACCTTC.